Listed here is a single T cell receptor beta chain. The data derive from a study of T cell responses to AZD1222 COVID-19 vaccine. The trim removed 4 bases at V and 5 bases at J, leaving 2 bases unmatched. Germline CDR1 reads SGHRS; CDR2 reads YFSETQ. CDR3 size: 14 residues. Clones were sequenced by immunoSEQ multiplex PCR, and TCRdb holds only the in-frame ones, with some missing. The data show about 130,000 clones, roughly 87% seen once. The J gene is TRBJ2-3, the V gene TRBV5-1; 12 nucleotides align to TRBD2. The sample here was peripheral blood, taken 28 days after the second AZD1222 dose. This TCR derives from an adult who received the AZD1222 COVID-19 vaccine. The DNA for the CDR3 is TGCGCCAGCAGCAGACTAGCGGGAGTAGATACGCAGTATTTT. Amino acid sequence: CASSRLAGVDTQYF.